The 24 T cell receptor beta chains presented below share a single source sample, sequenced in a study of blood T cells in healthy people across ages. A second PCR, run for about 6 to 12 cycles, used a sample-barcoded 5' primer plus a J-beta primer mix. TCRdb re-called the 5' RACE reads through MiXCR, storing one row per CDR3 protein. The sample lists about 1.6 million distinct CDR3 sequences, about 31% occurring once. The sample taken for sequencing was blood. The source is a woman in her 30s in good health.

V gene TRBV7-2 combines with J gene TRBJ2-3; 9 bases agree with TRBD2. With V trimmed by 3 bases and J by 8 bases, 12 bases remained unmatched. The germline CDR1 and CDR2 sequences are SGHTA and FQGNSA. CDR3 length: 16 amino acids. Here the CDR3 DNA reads TGTGCCAGCAGCTTGAGGGGGTCTAGCGGGGTTGTTACGCAGTATTTT. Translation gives CASSLRGSSGVVTQYF.

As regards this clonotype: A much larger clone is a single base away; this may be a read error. The DNA of the CDR3 is TGTGCCACCAGTCCAGGGGGCGCAGAGACCCAGAACTTC. Translated, it gives CATSPGGAETQNF. This chain connects TRBV24-1 to TRBJ2-7, with TRBD1 matching over 8 bases. This CDR3 is built from 13 residues. Germline V gives CDR1 KGHDR, CDR2 SFDVKD.

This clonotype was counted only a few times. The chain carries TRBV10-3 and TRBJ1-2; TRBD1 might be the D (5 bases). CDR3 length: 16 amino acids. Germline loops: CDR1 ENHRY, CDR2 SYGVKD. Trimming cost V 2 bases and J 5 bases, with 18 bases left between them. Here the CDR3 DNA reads TGTGCCATCAGTGAGCGAGGACAACGCCGAGGGTATGGCTACACCTTC. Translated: CAISERGQRRGYGYTF.

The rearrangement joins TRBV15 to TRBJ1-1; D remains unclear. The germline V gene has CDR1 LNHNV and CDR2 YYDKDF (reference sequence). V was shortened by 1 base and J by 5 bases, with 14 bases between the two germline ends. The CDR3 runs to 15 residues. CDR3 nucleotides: TGTGCCACCAGCAGAGGAACGGGGAGAGAGACTGAAGCTTTCTTT. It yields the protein CATSRGTGRETEAFF. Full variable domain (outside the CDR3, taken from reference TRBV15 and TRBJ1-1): DAMVIQNPRYQVTQFGKPVTLSCSQTLNHNVMYWYQQKSSQAPKLLFHYYDKDFNNEADTPDNFQSRRPNTSFCFLDIRSPGLGDTAMYLCATSRGTGRETEAFFGQGTRLTVV.

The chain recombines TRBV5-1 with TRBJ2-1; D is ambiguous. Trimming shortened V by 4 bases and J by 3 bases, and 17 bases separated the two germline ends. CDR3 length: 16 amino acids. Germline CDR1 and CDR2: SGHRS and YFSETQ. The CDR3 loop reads CASSRESDSGYNEQFF. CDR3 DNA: TGCGCCAGCAGCCGCGAATCAGATTCGGGCTACAATGAGCAGTTCTTC.

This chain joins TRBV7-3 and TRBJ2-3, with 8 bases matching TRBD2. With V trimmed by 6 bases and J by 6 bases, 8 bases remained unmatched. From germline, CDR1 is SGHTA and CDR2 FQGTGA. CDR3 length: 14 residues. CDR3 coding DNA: TGTGCCAGCAGTCCCTCGAGCGGGGGTGATACGCAGTATTTT. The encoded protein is CASSPSSGGDTQYF.

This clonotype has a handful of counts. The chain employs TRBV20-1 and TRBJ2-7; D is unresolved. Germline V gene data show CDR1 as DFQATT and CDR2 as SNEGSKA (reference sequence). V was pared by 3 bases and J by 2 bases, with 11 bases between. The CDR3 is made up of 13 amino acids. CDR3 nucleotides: TGCAGTGCTAGCTCCGGAGAAACCTACGAGCAGTACTTC. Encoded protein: CSASSGETYEQYF.

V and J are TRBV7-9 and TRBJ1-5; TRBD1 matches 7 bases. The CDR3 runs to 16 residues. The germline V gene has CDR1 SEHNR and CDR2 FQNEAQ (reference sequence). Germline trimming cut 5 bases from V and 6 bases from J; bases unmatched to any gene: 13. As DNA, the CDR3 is TGTGCCAGCAGCCCTGGCCCCGGGACAGTAGGTCAGCCCCAGCATTTT. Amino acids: CASSPGPGTVGQPQHF.

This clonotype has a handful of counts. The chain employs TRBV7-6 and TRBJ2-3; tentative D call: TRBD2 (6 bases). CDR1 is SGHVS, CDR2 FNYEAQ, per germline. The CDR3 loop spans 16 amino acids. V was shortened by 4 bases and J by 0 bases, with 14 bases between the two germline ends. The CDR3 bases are TGTGCCAGCAGCTACTCGGGCGGGGCGAGCACAGATACGCAGTATTTT. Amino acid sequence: CASSYSGGASTDTQYF.

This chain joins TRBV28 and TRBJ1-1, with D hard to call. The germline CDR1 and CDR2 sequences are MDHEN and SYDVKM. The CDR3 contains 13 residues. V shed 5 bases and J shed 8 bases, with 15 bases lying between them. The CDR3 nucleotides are TGTGCCAGCAGTAAGGTAGCGCTTAAGGAAGCTTTCTTT. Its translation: CASSKVALKEAFF.

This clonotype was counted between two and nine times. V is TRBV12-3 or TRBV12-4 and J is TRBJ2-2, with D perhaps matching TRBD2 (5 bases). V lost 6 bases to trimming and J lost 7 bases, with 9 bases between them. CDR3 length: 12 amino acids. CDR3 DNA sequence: TGTGCCAGCAGCAACGAGGGCGGGGAGCTGTTTTTT. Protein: CASSNEGGELFF.

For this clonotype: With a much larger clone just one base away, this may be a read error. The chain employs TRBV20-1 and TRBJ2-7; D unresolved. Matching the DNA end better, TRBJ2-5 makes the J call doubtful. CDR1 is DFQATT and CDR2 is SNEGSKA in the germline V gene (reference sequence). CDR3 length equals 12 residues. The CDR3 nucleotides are TGCAGTGTCCGAGGCCACCAGAAGACCCAGTACTTC. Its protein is CSVRGHQKTQYF.

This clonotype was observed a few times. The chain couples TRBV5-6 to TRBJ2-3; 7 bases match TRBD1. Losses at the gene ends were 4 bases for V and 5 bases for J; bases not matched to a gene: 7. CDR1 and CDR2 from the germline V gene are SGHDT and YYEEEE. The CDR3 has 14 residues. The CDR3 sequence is CASSPTGRVDTQYF. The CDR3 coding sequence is TGTGCCAGCAGCCCGACAGGGCGTGTAGATACGCAGTATTTT.

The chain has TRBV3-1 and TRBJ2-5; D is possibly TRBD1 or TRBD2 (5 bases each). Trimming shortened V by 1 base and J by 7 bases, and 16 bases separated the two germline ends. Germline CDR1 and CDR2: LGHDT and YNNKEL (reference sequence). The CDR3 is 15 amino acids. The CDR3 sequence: CASSQAGTDDGTQYF. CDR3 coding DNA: TGTGCCAGCAGCCAAGCCGGGACCGACGACGGGACCCAGTACTTC.

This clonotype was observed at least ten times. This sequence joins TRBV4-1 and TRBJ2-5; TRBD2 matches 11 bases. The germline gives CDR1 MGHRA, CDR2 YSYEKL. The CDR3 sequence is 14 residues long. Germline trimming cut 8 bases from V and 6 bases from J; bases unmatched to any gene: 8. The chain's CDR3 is CASGDSGGVKTQYF. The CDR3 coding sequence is TGCGCCAGCGGGGATAGCGGGGGGGTAAAGACCCAGTACTTC.

In DNA form, the CDR3 reads TGCGCCAGCACCAAGACAGGGGGCGTTTACGAGCAGTACTTC. Translating gives CASTKTGGVYEQYF. This rearrangement joins TRBV10-2 to TRBJ2-4; 10 bases agree with TRBD1. The DNA end favors TRBJ2-7, so the J call may be wrong. The length of the CDR3 is 14 residues. Germline values: CDR1 WSHSY, CDR2 SAAADI.

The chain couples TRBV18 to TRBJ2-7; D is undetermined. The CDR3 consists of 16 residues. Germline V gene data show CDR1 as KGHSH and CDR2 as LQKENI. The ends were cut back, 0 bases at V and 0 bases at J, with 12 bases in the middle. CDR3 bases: TGTGCCAGCTCACCACCGAACTCGGTTAGCTCCTACGAGCAGTACTTC. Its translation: CASSPPNSVSSYEQYF.

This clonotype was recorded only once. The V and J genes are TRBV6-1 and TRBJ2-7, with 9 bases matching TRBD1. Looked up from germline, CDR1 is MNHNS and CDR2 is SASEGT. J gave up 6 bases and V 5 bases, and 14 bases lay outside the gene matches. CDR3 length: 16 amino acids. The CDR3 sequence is CASSQHRGPTPTEQYF. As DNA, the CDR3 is TGTGCCAGCAGTCAACACAGGGGGCCGACCCCTACCGAGCAGTACTTC.

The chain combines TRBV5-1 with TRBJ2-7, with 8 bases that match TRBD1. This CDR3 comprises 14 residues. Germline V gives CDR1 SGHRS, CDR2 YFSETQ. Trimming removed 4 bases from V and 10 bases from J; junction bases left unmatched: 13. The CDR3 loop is CASSGGQDSSTQYF. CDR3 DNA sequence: TGCGCCAGCAGCGGGGGACAGGACAGCTCTACCCAGTACTTC.

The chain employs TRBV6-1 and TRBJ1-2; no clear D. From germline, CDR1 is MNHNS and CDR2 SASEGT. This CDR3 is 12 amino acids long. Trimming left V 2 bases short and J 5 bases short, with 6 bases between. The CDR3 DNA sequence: TGTGCCAGCAGTGAACGGGAGTATGGCTACACCTTC. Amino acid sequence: CASSEREYGYTF.

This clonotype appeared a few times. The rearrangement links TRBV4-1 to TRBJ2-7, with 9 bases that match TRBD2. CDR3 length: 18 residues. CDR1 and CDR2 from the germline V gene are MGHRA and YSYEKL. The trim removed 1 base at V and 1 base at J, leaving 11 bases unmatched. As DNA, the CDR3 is TGCGCCAGCAGCCAAGGTGGACCCGAGAGCGGGGGGTCCTACGAGCAGTACTTC. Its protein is CASSQGGPESGGSYEQYF.

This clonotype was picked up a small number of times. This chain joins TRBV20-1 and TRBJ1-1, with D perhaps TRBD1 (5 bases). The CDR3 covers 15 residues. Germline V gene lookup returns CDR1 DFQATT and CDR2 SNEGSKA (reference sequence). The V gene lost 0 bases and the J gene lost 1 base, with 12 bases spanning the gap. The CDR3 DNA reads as TGCAGTGCTAGAGATAGCTTTAGGGGGAACACTGAAGCTTTCTTT. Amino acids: CSARDSFRGNTEAFF.

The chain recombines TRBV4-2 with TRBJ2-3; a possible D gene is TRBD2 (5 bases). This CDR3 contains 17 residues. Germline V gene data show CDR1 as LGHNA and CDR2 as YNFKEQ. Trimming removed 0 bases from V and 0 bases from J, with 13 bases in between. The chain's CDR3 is CASSQDRAGLSTDTQYF. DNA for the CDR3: TGTGCCAGCAGCCAAGATAGGGCGGGCCTCAGCACAGATACGCAGTATTTT.

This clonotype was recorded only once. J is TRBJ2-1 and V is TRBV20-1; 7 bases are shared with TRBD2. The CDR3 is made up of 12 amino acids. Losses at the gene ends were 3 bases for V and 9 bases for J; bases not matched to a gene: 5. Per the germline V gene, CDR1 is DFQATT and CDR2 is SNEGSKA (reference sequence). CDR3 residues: CSASSLAAEQFF. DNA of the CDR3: TGCAGTGCTAGTAGCCTAGCGGCTGAGCAGTTCTTC.